This TCR beta chain was sequenced for a study of cytotoxic CD8 clonotypes in ibrutinib-treated CLL. Sequencing used immunoSEQ multiplex PCR; TCRdb keeps in-frame clones, though not all of them. The repertoire has about 25,000 clones, 60% to 80% of them found once; the top ten carry 45% to 60%. CDR1 SGHRS and CDR2 YFSETQ come from the germline V gene. This CDR3 is built from 14 residues. J was trimmed by 4 bases and V by 5 bases; bases with no gene match: 4. The chain is built from TRBV5-1 and TRBJ2-1; TRBD1 matches at 9 bases. This TCR was sampled from a human donor with chronic lymphocytic leukemia. The source was PBMCs, collected at disease progression, from a patient treated with ibrutinib. Here the CDR3 reads CASRSGTGYNEQFF. CDR3 DNA sequence: TGCGCCAGCAGGTCGGGGACAGGGTACAATGAGCAGTTCTTC.